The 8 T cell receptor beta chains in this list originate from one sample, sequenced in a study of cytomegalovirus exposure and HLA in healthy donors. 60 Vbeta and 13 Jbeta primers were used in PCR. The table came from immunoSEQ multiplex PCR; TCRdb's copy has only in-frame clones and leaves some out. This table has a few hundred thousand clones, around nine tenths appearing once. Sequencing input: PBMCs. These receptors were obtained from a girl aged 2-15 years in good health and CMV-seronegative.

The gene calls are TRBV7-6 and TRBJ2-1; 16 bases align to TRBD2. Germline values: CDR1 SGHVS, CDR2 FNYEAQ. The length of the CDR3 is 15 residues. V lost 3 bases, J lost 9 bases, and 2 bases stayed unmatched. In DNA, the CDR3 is TGTGCCAGCAGCTTTGGGACTAGCGGGGGGGGTGAGCAGTTCTTC. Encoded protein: CASSFGTSGGGEQFF.

CDR3 sequence (DNA): TGTGCCAGCAGCTCTAGCAGCGAGCAGTACTTC. The encoded protein is CASSSSSEQYF. This chain connects TRBV13 to TRBJ2-7, with D possibly being TRBD2 (5 bases). CDR1 is PRHDT and CDR2 is FYEKMQ in the germline V gene (reference sequence). Trimming took 4 bases from V and 6 from J, leaving 7 bases between them. This CDR3 region has 11 residues. Full variable domain (remainder filled in from reference TRBV13 and TRBJ2-7): AAGVIQSPRHLIKEKRETATLKCYPIPRHDTVYWYQQGPGQDPQFLISFYEKMQSDKGSIPDRFSAQQFSDYHSELNMSSLELGDSALYFCASSSSSEQYFGPGTRLTVT.

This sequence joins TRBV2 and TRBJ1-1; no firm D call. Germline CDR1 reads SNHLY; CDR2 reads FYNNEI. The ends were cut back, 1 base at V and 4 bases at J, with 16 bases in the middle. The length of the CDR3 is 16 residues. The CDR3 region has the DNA TGTGCCAGCAGTGAAGAAACAGTCCAGTTCGGCACTGAAGCTTTCTTT. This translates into CASSEETVQFGTEAFF.

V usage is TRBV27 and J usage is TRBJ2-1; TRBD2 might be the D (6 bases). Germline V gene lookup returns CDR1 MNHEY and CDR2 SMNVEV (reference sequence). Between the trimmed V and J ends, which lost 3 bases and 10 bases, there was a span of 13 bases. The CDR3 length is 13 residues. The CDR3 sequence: CASSFGRGFEQFF. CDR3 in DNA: TGTGCCAGCAGTTTTGGCCGGGGGTTCGAGCAGTTCTTC.

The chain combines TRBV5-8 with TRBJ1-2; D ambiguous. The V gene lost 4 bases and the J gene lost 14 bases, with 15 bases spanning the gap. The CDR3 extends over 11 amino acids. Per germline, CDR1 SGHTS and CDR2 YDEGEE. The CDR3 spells CASSVLVSRTF. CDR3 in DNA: TGTGCCAGCAGCGTCTTGGTATCTAGAACCTTC. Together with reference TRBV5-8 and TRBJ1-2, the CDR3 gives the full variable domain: EAGVTQSPTHLIKTRGQQATLRCSPISGHTSVYWYQQALGLGLQFLLWYDEGEERNRGNFPPRFSGRQFPNYSSELNVNALELEDSALYLCASSVLVSRTFGSGTRLTVV.

This CDR3 is CASTKQGAIQTEAFF. DNA of the CDR3: TGTGCCAGCACAAAACAGGGGGCAATTCAAACTGAAGCTTTCTTT. The chain uses TRBV6-1 and TRBJ1-1; 9 bases map to TRBD1. The junction had 11 bases not matched to a gene; V was cut back by 7 bases and J by 5 bases. The CDR3 totals 15 residues. In germline, CDR1 is MNHNS, CDR2 SASEGT.

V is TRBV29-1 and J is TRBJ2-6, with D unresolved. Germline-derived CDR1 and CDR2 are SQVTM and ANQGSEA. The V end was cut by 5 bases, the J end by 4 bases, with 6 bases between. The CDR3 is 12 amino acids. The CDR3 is CSVPSGANVLTF. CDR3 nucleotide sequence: TGCAGCGTTCCCTCGGGGGCCAACGTCCTGACTTTC.

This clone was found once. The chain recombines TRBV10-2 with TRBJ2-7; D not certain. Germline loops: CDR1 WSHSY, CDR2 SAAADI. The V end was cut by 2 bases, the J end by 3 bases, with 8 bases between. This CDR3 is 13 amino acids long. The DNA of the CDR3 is TGCGCCAGCAGTGAGACGCGGAACTACGAGCAGTACTTC. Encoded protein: CASSETRNYEQYF.